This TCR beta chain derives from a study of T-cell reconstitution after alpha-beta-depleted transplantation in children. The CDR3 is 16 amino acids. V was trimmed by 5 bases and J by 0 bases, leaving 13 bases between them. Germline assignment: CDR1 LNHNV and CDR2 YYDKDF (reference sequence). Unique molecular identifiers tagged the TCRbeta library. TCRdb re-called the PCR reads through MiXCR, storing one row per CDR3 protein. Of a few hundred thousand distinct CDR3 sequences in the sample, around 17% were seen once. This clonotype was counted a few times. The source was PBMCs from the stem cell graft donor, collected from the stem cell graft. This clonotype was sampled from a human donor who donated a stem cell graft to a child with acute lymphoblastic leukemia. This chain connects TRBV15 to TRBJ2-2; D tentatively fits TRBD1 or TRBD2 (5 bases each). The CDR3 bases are TGTGCCACCAGCCATGTGGGGACCGCGAACACCGGGGAGCTGTTTTTT. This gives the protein CATSHVGTANTGELFF.